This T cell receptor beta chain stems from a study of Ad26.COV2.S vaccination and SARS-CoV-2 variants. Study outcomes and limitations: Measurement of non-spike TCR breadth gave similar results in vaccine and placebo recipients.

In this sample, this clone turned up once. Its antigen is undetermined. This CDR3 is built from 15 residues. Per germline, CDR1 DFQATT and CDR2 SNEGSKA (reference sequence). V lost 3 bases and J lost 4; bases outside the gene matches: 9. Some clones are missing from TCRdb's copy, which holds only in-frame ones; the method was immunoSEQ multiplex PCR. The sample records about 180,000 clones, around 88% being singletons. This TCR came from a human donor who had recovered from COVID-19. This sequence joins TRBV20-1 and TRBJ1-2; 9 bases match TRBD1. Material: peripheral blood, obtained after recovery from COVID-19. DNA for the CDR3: TGCAGTGCTAGTCCCGGGACAGGGTCTTTCTATGGCTACACCTTC. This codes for CSASPGTGSFYGYTF.